This T cell receptor (beta chain) was recovered during a study of PD-1 blockade in classical Hodgkin lymphoma. About the research overall: Treatment was intravenous nivolumab, 3 mg/kg every 2 weeks, until progression.

As for time point: cycle 4 day 1 (C4D1), after more than five weeks of nivolumab. Each patient experienced a relapse that followed autologous stem cell transplantation, and brentuximab vedotin exposure varied. This table comes from immunoSEQ multiplex PCR, and its TCRdb copy is limited to in-frame clones, with some not included. Among about 23,000 clones, more than 75% were seen once, and the ten largest hold approximately 23%. Trimming stripped 6 bases from V and 1 base from J, with 6 bases between. The CDR3 totals 12 residues. Germline CDR1 reads MNHNS; CDR2 reads SASEGT. This TCR was recovered from a human donor with classical Hodgkin lymphoma. J is TRBJ2-5 and V is TRBV6-1, with D perhaps matching TRBD1 (5 bases). This material consisted of peripheral blood mononuclear cells (PBMCs), taken before the fourth cycle of nivolumab. Here the CDR3 reads CASRTVQETQYF. The CDR3 bases are TGTGCCAGCAGGACAGTCCAAGAGACCCAGTACTTC.